This T cell receptor beta chain was sequenced in a study of CD8+CD57+ T cells in acquired aplastic anemia. Overall study results and limits: CD8+ Simpson's diversity did not differ significantly between patients and controls.

Whoever was chosen for sequencing had shown CD8+CD57+ cell expansion by flow cytometry. Patients were untreated when blood was sampled. This CDR3 has 14 amino acids. Looked up from germline, CDR1 is SGHAT and CDR2 is FQNNGV. Germline trimming cut 5 bases from V and 14 bases from J; bases unmatched to any gene: 16. A note on this clonotype: Its specificity is unknown.

TCR beta VDJ and CDR3 profiling used genomic DNA as template. From the reads, TCRdb called clonotypes with MiXCR, one entry per CDR3 protein. The sample consists of about half a million distinct CDR3 sequences, more than 25% of them appearing once. Sequenced input: sorted CD4+, CD8+, or CD8+CD57+ T cells (not recorded which) from PBMCs. The chain has TRBV11-2 and TRBJ2-3; 7 nucleotides match TRBD1. This TCR was recovered from a human donor with aplastic anemia. The CDR3 coding sequence is TGTGCCAGCAGCCCCCAGAACTCCGGGACAGCCCCGTATTTT. Its translation: CASSPQNSGTAPYF.